These 16 T cell receptor beta chains share one sample of origin, sequenced in a study of cytomegalovirus exposure and HLA in healthy donors (dated by TCRdb to about 2017). Library generation was performed with the immunoSEQ multiplex PCR assay. Not all clones reach the TCRdb copy of this immuneACCESS table, which keeps in-frame sequences only. Checked studies attribute under half of the gap to unresolved V genes and leave the rest unexplained. Here the sample has more than 140,000 clones; 85% to 90% occur a single time. In total, the top ten clones hold around 3.4% of the sample. Sequencing used PBMCs. These receptors all come from a woman younger than 35 in good health and CMV-seropositive.

The J gene is TRBJ1-3, the V gene TRBV15; possible D gene TRBD1, 5 bases. Germline V gives CDR1 LNHNV, CDR2 YYDKDF (reference sequence). The CDR3 contains 15 residues. Trimming removed 1 base at V and 9 bases at J, with 16 bases between. CDR3: CATSRGGDLDGTIYF. In DNA, the CDR3 is TGTGCCACCAGCAGAGGCGGGGACCTCGATGGCACCATATATTTT.

V and J are TRBV18 and TRBJ2-7; TRBD1 might be the D (5 bases). V lost 0 bases and J lost 7, with 13 bases in between. CDR1 and CDR2 (germline): KGHSH, LQKENI. CDR3 size: 14 residues. The CDR3 coding sequence is TGTGCCAGCTCACCACCCTGGACACAGGAGGAGCAGTACTTC. It encodes CASSPPWTQEEQYF.

By its share, this clone is medium-sized. The CDR3 coding sequence is TGTGCCAGCAGTTACTCTGGCAGGGAAGCTTTCTTT. Translated, it gives CASSYSGREAFF. This sequence joins TRBV6-5 and TRBJ1-1; no firm D call. CDR1 is MNHEY and CDR2 is SVGAGI in the germline V gene. This CDR3 has 12 residues. Trimming left V 0 bases short and J 8 bases short, with 7 bases between.

The V and J genes are TRBV6-5 and TRBJ2-7; D is unclear. The V gene lost 0 bases and the J gene lost 3 bases, with 6 bases spanning the gap. CDR3 length equals 13 residues. The germline gives CDR1 MNHEY, CDR2 SVGAGI. CDR3 DNA sequence: TGTGCCAGCAGTTACTCGACATACTACGAGCAGTACTTC. It codes for CASSYSTYYEQYF.

This chain uses TRBV11-3 with TRBJ2-3; 8 nucleotides align to TRBD2. The CDR3 spans 17 residues. The germline V gene has CDR1 SGHNT and CDR2 YENEEA. Trimming at V came to 3 bases and at J to 2 bases, leaving 10 bases not matched to a gene. The CDR3 nucleotides read TGTGCCAGCAGCTTCTTGACTAGCGCGGGACTCACAGATACGCAGTATTTT. Its protein is CASSFLTSAGLTDTQYF.

The DNA of the CDR3 is TGCGCCAGCAGCTCGGGACAGGGTGAGGAAAAACTGTTTTTT. Amino acid sequence: CASSSGQGEEKLFF. The chain combines TRBV5-1 with TRBJ1-4; the match to TRBD1 covers 9 bases. V was pared by 3 bases and J by 8 bases, with 5 bases of the junction left unmatched. This CDR3 contains 14 residues. Germline CDR1 and CDR2: SGHRS and YFSETQ.

This sequence joins TRBV6-5 and TRBJ2-1, with TRBD1 matching 7 bases. This CDR3 region has 11 residues. The J segment lost 9 bases and the V segment lost 8 bases, leaving 4 bases of the junction unmatched. CDR1 and CDR2 from the germline V gene are MNHEY and SVGAGI. The CDR3 sequence is CASHRGSEQFF. For the CDR3, the DNA is TGTGCCAGCCACAGGGGTAGTGAGCAGTTCTTC.

This clone was seen only once. This chain uses TRBV29-1 with TRBJ2-2; unclear D gene. The ends were cut back, 0 bases at V and 5 bases at J, with 7 bases in the middle. The germline V gene has CDR1 SQVTM and CDR2 ANQGSEA. The CDR3 sequence is 13 residues long. This CDR3 reads CSVEEPGTGELFF. DNA of the CDR3: TGCAGCGTTGAAGAACCCGGGACCGGGGAGCTGTTTTTT.

This sequence joins TRBV2 and TRBJ2-3, with D tentatively TRBD2 (5 bases). There are 14 residues in the CDR3. In germline, CDR1 is SNHLY, CDR2 FYNNEI. Between the trimmed V and J ends, which lost 10 bases and 3 bases, there was a span of 17 bases. CDR3: CAIIRGLETDTQYF. Here the CDR3 DNA reads TGTGCCATTATTAGAGGGCTAGAAACAGATACGCAGTATTTT.

This rearrangement joins TRBV5-4 to TRBJ2-1; 7 bases align to TRBD2. Unmatched junction bases numbered 4, after V lost 2 bases and J lost 2 bases. Germline V lookup: CDR1 SGHNT, CDR2 YYREEE (reference sequence). The length of the CDR3 is 15 residues. The CDR3 nucleotides are TGTGCCAGCAGCTTCGGCGGGGGAGCCTACAATGAGCAGTTCTTC. It yields the protein CASSFGGGAYNEQFF. Based on the CDR3 plus reference TRBV5-4 and TRBJ2-1, the full variable domain is ETGVTQSPTHLIKTRGQQVTLRCSSQSGHNTVSWYQQALGQGPQFIFQYYREEENGRGNFPPRFSGLQFPNYSSELNVNALELDDSALYLCASSFGGGAYNEQFFGPGTRLTVL.

This clone was recorded a few times. This chain connects TRBV18 to TRBJ2-7, with D tentatively TRBD1 (6 bases). The V and J ends lost 6 bases and 2 bases respectively, with 17 bases between them. Germline CDR1 KGHSH, CDR2 LQKENI. This CDR3 is built from 15 residues. CDR3: CASSRQAGRAYEQYF. DNA for the CDR3: TGTGCCAGCTCGCGACAGGCGGGCAGGGCCTACGAGCAGTACTTC.

This chain connects TRBV9 to TRBJ2-1; 10 bases fit TRBD2. This CDR3 has 15 amino acids. Germline loops: CDR1 SGDLS, CDR2 YYNGEE. The V and J ends lost 4 bases and 8 bases, in that order; junction bases with no gene match: 9. The CDR3 DNA is TGTGCCAGCAGCCCCCAAGCGGGAGGGTGGGATGAGCAGTTCTTC. Protein product: CASSPQAGGWDEQFF.

This chain links TRBV5-1 with TRBJ2-1; a possible D gene is TRBD2 (6 bases). With 1 base removed from V and 0 bases from J, the gap between germline ends came to 14 bases. The CDR3 length is 17 residues. Germline V gives CDR1 SGHRS, CDR2 YFSETQ. The CDR3 reads CASSLWGTGSSYNEQFF. The DNA of the CDR3 is TGCGCCAGCAGCTTGTGGGGTACCGGGAGCTCCTACAATGAGCAGTTCTTC. Together with reference TRBV5-1 and TRBJ2-1, the CDR3 gives the full variable domain: KAGVTQTPRYLIKTRGQQVTLSCSPISGHRSVSWYQQTPGQGLQFLFEYFSETQRNKGNFPGRFSGRQFSNSRSEMNVSTLELGDSALYLCASSLWGTGSSYNEQFFGPGTRLTVL.

The V gene is TRBV7-6, the J gene TRBJ2-7; 8 bases agree with TRBD1. Germline V gene data show CDR1 as SGHVS and CDR2 as FNYEAQ. Losses at the gene ends were 1 base for V and 5 bases for J; bases not matched to a gene: 7. The CDR3 loop spans 15 amino acids. The CDR3 loop is CASSLELDRVNEQYF. CDR3 DNA sequence: TGTGCCAGCAGCTTAGAACTGGACAGGGTGAACGAGCAGTACTTC.

The gene calls are TRBV29-1 and TRBJ2-7, with 9 bases lining up with TRBD1. The CDR3 runs to 13 residues. Germline-derived CDR1 and CDR2 are SQVTM and ANQGSEA. Germline trimming cut 7 bases from V and 2 bases from J; bases unmatched to any gene: 6. CDR3 bases: TGCAGCGCCCGAGGGGACAGGGCCTACGAGCAGTACTTC. It translates to CSARGDRAYEQYF.

The CDR3 region is CASSQHGWQGVLDEQFF. The DNA of the CDR3 is TGTGCCAGCAGCCAGCACGGTTGGCAGGGGGTACTAGATGAGCAGTTCTTC. The V and J genes are TRBV14 and TRBJ2-1; 7 bases fit TRBD1. The trim removed 3 bases at V and 8 bases at J, leaving 16 bases unmatched. Germline CDR1 and CDR2: SGHDN and FVKESK. This CDR3 is 17 amino acids long.